Listed below are T cell receptor beta chains from one sample, sequenced in a study of blood T cell repertoires in COVID-19. Measured with immunoSEQ multiplex PCR; TCRdb has only the in-frame clones, and not every one. The sample has around 23,000 clones; 65% to 80% are singletons. The sample consisted of peripheral blood. These receptors came from a man in his fifties or sixties with COVID-19, enrolled during active disease. Each CDR3 is given with its conserved first and last residue. The D gene is left open where the match is weak. Clone sizes are given selectively: once, few, many, or a class where the clone is expanded.

j_gene	abundance	v_gene	d_gene	CDR3nt	CDR3aa
TRBJ2-5	NA	TRBV7-9	TRBD2	TGTGCCAGCAGCTTGAACCGCGGGGGGCCGGGGGAGACCCAGTACTTC	CASSLNRGGPGETQYF
TRBJ1-1	NA	TRBV19	TRBD1	TGTGCCAGTAGTGCGGGACAGTTGAACACTGAAGCTTTCTTT	CASSAGQLNTEAFF
TRBJ1-1	once	TRBV18	NA	TGTGCCAGCTTAAATACAGAGAACACTGAAGCTTTCTTT	CASLNTENTEAFF
TRBJ1-1	once	TRBV5-1	NA	TGCGCCAGGGCGGGGCTATTGAACACTGAAGCTTTCTTT	CARAGLLNTEAFF
TRBJ2-7	NA	TRBV6-5	TRBD2	TGTGCCAGCAGTTACTCCCTAGCGGGACCCTACGAGCAGTACTTC	CASSYSLAGPYEQYF
TRBJ1-6	few	TRBV2	TRBD1	TGTGCCAGCAGTACCGGGACAGTAATTCACCCCCTCCACTTT	CASSTGTVIHPLHF
TRBJ2-7	NA	TRBV6-5	NA	TGTGCCAGCAGTTATTCCGGGGACAACTCCTACGAGCAGTACTTC	CASSYSGDNSYEQYF
TRBJ2-5	once	TRBV30	TRBD2	TGTGCCTGGAAAAGGGCGGGAGAAGAGACCCAGTACTTC	CAWKRAGEETQYF
TRBJ2-3	NA	TRBV14	TRBD2	TGTGCCAGCAGCCTATTAGCGGGAGACCCCCTGTATACGCAGTATTTT	CASSLLAGDPLYTQYF
TRBJ2-7	NA	TRBV7-2	NA	TGTGCCAGCGGCAATTACGAGCAGTACTTC	CASGNYEQYF
TRBJ2-2	NA	TRBV5-4	TRBD2	TGTGCCAGCAGCTTAAGCGGGATCACCGGGGAGCTGTTTTTT	CASSLSGITGELFF
TRBJ1-4	NA	TRBV2	TRBD1	TGTGCCAGCAGTCACAGGGGAGGTGCAACTAATGAAAAACTGTTTTTT	CASSHRGGATNEKLFF
TRBJ2-7	NA	TRBV6-1	NA	TGTGCCAGCAGTGAATTGGCGGGACCCTACGAGCAGTACTTC	CASSELAGPYEQYF
TRBJ2-7	NA	TRBV5-1	TRBD1	TGCGCCAGCAGCCCTAGGACAGGAGGTTTCTACGAGCAGTACTTC	CASSPRTGGFYEQYF
TRBJ1-1	NA	TRBV27	NA	TGTGCCAGCAGTTTAGTTGCGCAGCGTCAGGGGATCGAAGCTTTCTTT	CASSLVAQRQGIEAFF
TRBJ2-7	NA	TRBV10-3	NA	TGTGCCATTTTAGTCGGCGGGATGGCGGGGGAGCAGTACTTC	CAILVGGMAGEQYF
TRBJ2-7	NA	TRBV14	TRBD2	TGTGCCAGCAGCCAAGTGACGGGAGGGCCGGGGGAGCAGTACTTC	CASSQVTGGPGEQYF
TRBJ2-7	NA	TRBV27	TRBD2	TGTGCCAGCAGTTACGAGGGACTAGCGGGAGTGCTGGGCTACGAGCAGTACTTC	CASSYEGLAGVLGYEQYF
TRBJ2-1	NA	TRBV18	TRBD1	TGTGCCAGCTCACCGGGGACAGGTAACTACAATGAGCAGTTCTTC	CASSPGTGNYNEQFF
TRBJ2-2	NA	TRBV3-1/TRBV3-2	NA	TGTGCCAGCAGCCCCCCCGGAGGGTCCCCAGGGGGAACCGGGGAGCTGTTTTTT	CASSPPGGSPGGTGELFF
TRBJ1-2	NA	TRBV28	NA	TGTGCCAGCAGTTTAAACCAGGGGACTGGCTACACCTTC	CASSLNQGTGYTF
TRBJ1-4	NA	TRBV19	NA	TGTGCCAGTACCGGGGATGACGGCGGGGAAAAACTGTTTTTT	CASTGDDGGEKLFF
TRBJ2-3	NA	TRBV5-1	TRBD2	TGCGCCAGCAGCTTGCTAGCGGGGGAAGATACGCAGTATTTT	CASSLLAGEDTQYF
TRBJ1-3	NA	TRBV5-5	TRBD1	TGTGCCAGCAGCCTCACAGACAGGGGGCGAGGAAACACCATATATTTT	CASSLTDRGRGNTIYF
TRBJ2-1	NA	TRBV11-3	TRBD1	TGTGCCAGCAGCCAATATGGACAGGACAATGAGCAGTTCTTC	CASSQYGQDNEQFF
TRBJ1-2	NA	TRBV2	TRBD1	TGTGCCAGCAGTGAACAGGGACAGGGCTATGGCTACACCTTC	CASSEQGQGYGYTF
TRBJ2-6	NA	TRBV3-1/TRBV3-2	NA	TGTGCCAGCAGCCCTTCTAGGGCCAACGTCCTGACTTTC	CASSPSRANVLTF
TRBJ2-7	NA	TRBV3-1/TRBV3-2	TRBD2	TGTGCCAGCAGCCAAGAGTCGAGCGGGAAGGCCTACGAGCAGTACTTC	CASSQESSGKAYEQYF
TRBJ2-7	NA	TRBV7-9	TRBD2	TGTGCCAGCAGCTCGGGGACTAGCGGGATCTCCTACGAGCAGTACTTC	CASSSGTSGISYEQYF
TRBJ1-1	NA	TRBV29-1	TRBD1	TGCAGCGTTGGGAAGTTGTTGACAGGGGCCATGAACACTGAAGCTTTCTTT	CSVGKLLTGAMNTEAFF
TRBJ2-1	NA	TRBV24-1	TRBD1	TGTGCCACCAGTGCCTATGGGACAGGGGCGAATGAGCAGTTCTTC	CATSAYGTGANEQFF
TRBJ1-5	few	TRBV2	NA	TGTGCCAGCACCAGGGTGCAAGGCCAGCCCCAGCATTTT	CASTRVQGQPQHF
TRBJ1-3	NA	TRBV15	NA	TGTGCCACCAGCAGAGATACGGGGGACGGAAACACCATATATTTT	CATSRDTGDGNTIYF
TRBJ1-2	NA	TRBV24-1	NA	TGTGCCACCAGTGATTTGGAACAGAACTATGGCTACACCTTC	CATSDLEQNYGYTF
TRBJ2-2	NA	TRBV30	NA	TGTGCCTGGGACGGCGTCGGGACCGGGGAGCTGTTTTTT	CAWDGVGTGELFF
TRBJ2-3	NA	TRBV9	NA	TGTGCCAGCAGCGTAGGAAATGCCTATAGCACAGATACGCAGTATTTT	CASSVGNAYSTDTQYF
TRBJ2-1	NA	TRBV30	NA	TGTGCCTGGACCAAGAGACTCTACAATGAGCAGTTCTTC	CAWTKRLYNEQFF
TRBJ2-3	NA	TRBV6-5	TRBD2	TGTGCCAGCAAGGTGCGGGAGCCAGATACGCAGTATTTT	CASKVREPDTQYF
TRBJ2-7	once	TRBV18	NA	TGTGCCAGCTCACCGAAATTGTCAGGGGGAGGAACCTACGAGCAGTACTTC	CASSPKLSGGGTYEQYF
TRBJ1-2	NA	TRBV28	NA	TGTGCCAGCAGATCACAGAGTAACTATGGCTACACCTTC	CASRSQSNYGYTF
TRBJ1-5	NA	TRBV19	NA	TGTGCCAGTACGGCGGGGGTGGGCAATCAGCCCCAGCATTTT	CASTAGVGNQPQHF
TRBJ2-2	few	TRBV30	NA	TGTGCCTGGAGTACGGGTACAAACACCGGGGAGCTGTTTTTT	CAWSTGTNTGELFF
TRBJ2-7	NA	TRBV2	TRBD2	TGTGCCAGCATGGGAGCGGGACCACTCGGTGAGCAGTACTTC	CASMGAGPLGEQYF
TRBJ2-7	NA	TRBV4-1	TRBD1	TGCGCCAGCAGCCCAAGGAGACAGGGTCCCTACGAGCAGTACTTC	CASSPRRQGPYEQYF
TRBJ1-2	NA	TRBV28	NA	TGTGCCAGCAGTTCCCCCACAGGTGCCTCAAGGAATGGCTACACCTTC	CASSSPTGASRNGYTF
TRBJ2-4	NA	TRBV3-1/TRBV3-2	TRBD2	TGTGCCAGCAGTCCTAGCGGGGGCAGAAACATTCAGTACTTC	CASSPSGGRNIQYF
TRBJ2-1	NA	TRBV7-6	TRBD1	TGTGCCAGCAGCTTCTGGACAGGGGTCGGAAATGAGCAGTTCTTC	CASSFWTGVGNEQFF
TRBJ1-5	NA	TRBV7-9	NA	TGTGCCAGCAGCCCCTCTGGGCAGGGGAGTGACAATCAGCCCCAGCATTTT	CASSPSGQGSDNQPQHF
TRBJ1-5	NA	TRBV27	TRBD1	TGTGCCAGCAGTTACAGGGGATGGGGTCTGGAGCCCCAGCATTTT	CASSYRGWGLEPQHF
TRBJ1-6	NA	TRBV11-2	TRBD1	TGTGCCACGACAGGGAATGCTTCACCCCTCCACTTT	CATTGNASPLHF
TRBJ1-2	NA	TRBV28	TRBD1	TGTGCCAGCAGGGGGGACAGTGGATATGGCTACACCTTC	CASRGDSGYGYTF
TRBJ1-1	NA	TRBV5-4	NA	TGTGCCAGCAGCGGACAGATGAACACTGAAGCTTTCTTT	CASSGQMNTEAFF
TRBJ1-6	NA	TRBV3-1/TRBV3-2	NA	TGTGCCAGCAGCCAACAGGGCAATTCACCCCTCCACTTT	CASSQQGNSPLHF
TRBJ2-5	NA	TRBV3-1/TRBV3-2	TRBD2	TGTGCCAGCAGCCCCGGAGCGGGAGTGGAGACCCAGTACTTC	CASSPGAGVETQYF
TRBJ1-2	NA	TRBV6-1	NA	TGTGCCAGCAGTGAAGGAGGGAGTCATGGCTACACCTTC	CASSEGGSHGYTF
TRBJ1-5	NA	TRBV11-1	NA	TGTGCCAGCAGCGCAAGGAGGGATCAGCCCCAGCATTTT	CASSARRDQPQHF
TRBJ2-1	NA	TRBV23-1	TRBD2	TGCGCCAGCAGTCAAGTAAGGGCAAGACTAGCGGGAGTGCCCTACAATGAGCAGTTCTTC	CASSQVRARLAGVPYNEQFF
TRBJ1-5	once	TRBV6-5	TRBD1	TGTGCCAGCAGTCCTAACAGGGGAGTTGGTCAGCCCCAGCATTTT	CASSPNRGVGQPQHF
TRBJ2-7	NA	TRBV11-2	TRBD1	TGTGCCAGCAGCTCCGGGACAGAAACCTACGAGCAGTACTTC	CASSSGTETYEQYF